This TCR beta chain derives from a study of tumor-infiltrating lymphocytes in primary liver carcinoma. Study-level results: Tumor region pairs showed greater overlap than either tumor-adjacent or tumor-blood pairs did.

On this clonotype: What it binds is unknown.

Per the germline V gene, CDR1 is MNHEY and CDR2 is SVGEGT. Trimming shortened V by 10 bases and J by 5 bases, and 17 bases separated the two germline ends. This CDR3 region has 13 residues. Co-extraction yielded RNA and DNA from approximately 20-30 mg of unsorted bulk tissue. Reverse transcription of approximately 500 ng total RNA with a constant-region primer produced TCR beta cDNA. Employing slightly modified ARM-PCR, three nested multiplex PCR rounds were run, and these gave rise to the TCR beta libraries. Running about 11 cycles apiece, the first two PCR rounds relied on TRBV1-TRBV30 forward primers together with a C-beta reverse primer. TCRdb reanalysed the multiplex PCR reads using MiXCR and keeps one entry per CDR3 protein. Of about 64,000 distinct CDR3 sequences detected, around 64% appear once; the ten largest clones hold 40% to 45%.

The sequence was obtained from a man aged 35-49 years with primary liver carcinoma and hepatitis B virus infection. The chain joins TRBV6-2 or TRBV6-3 to TRBJ1-2; maybe TRBD1 (5 bases). The specimen sequenced was liver tumor tissue from sampling region 4. Subset here: tumor region T4, right-lateral pole. In nucleotides, the CDR3 is TGTGCCACGGCGGTCAGGGATAAGTATGGCTACACCTTC. This gives the protein CATAVRDKYGYTF.